The source of this T cell receptor (beta chain) is a study of T cell responses to AZD1222 COVID-19 vaccine. The CDR3 is made up of 12 amino acids. With 3 bases clipped from V and 14 bases from J, the junction kept 6 bases outside the gene matches. In regard to this clone: The antigen remains undetermined.

Notes on the study in general: There were mostly white British donors and more females than males, and clonal diversity was possibly underestimated. Rises in breadth and depth of Spike-specific TCRs came after two AZD1222 doses.

TCRdb's copy holds only in-frame clones and misses some; the assay was immunoSEQ multiplex PCR. Of around 150,000 clones in the sample, 80% to 95% were seen once. Sequenced material: peripheral blood, taken 28 days after the second AZD1222 dose. The receptor comes from an adult who received the AZD1222 COVID-19 vaccine. The V and J genes are TRBV12-3 or TRBV12-4 and TRBJ2-1; 8 nucleotides align to TRBD1. CDR3 DNA: TGTGCCAGCAGTTTTAAGGAACAGGGGGAGTTCTTC. Protein: CASSFKEQGEFF.